The source of this TCR beta chain is a study of blood T cell repertoires in COVID-19. Looking at the study overall: PBMCs, B-cell-depleted T cells, or T cells were the source of the cDNA or gDNA that made up the material.

Assay: immunoSEQ multiplex PCR; the TCRdb copy retains only in-frame clones and omits some. The sample contains 80,000 to 100,000 clones, around 79% of which appear only once. The CDR3 spans 11 residues. Germline V lookup: CDR1 GTSNPN, CDR2 SVGIG (reference sequence). Trimming removed 2 bases at V and 6 bases at J, with 7 bases between. Sequencing was performed on peripheral blood. The V gene is TRBV30, the J gene TRBJ1-1; the D is unclear. The sequence was collected from a human donor in a cohort sampled during active COVID-19. The CDR3 DNA reads as TGTGCCTGGAGTTCTACGGCTGAAGCTTTCTTT. The encoded protein is CAWSSTAEAFF.